This T cell receptor (beta chain) was sequenced during a study of CD8+CD57+ T cells in acquired aplastic anemia. The CDR3 spans 15 residues. The germline V gene encodes CDR1 LNHNV and CDR2 YYDKDF (reference sequence). Trimming took 3 bases from V and 10 from J; bases not matched to a gene: 9. CDR3 and TCR beta VDJ profiling relied on a genomic DNA template. TCRdb processed the reads anew with MiXCR; each CDR3 protein has one entry. The sample shows 350,000 to 450,000 distinct CDR3 sequences, 65% to 80% of them seen only once. This clonotype is medium-sized in the sample. Sequencing was performed on sorted CD4+, CD8+, or CD8+CD57+ T cells (not recorded which) from PBMCs. The chain joins TRBV15 to TRBJ1-6; 7 bases are a match to TRBD1. This receptor was taken from a human donor in good health, serving as a control. The CDR3 loop is CATSSVDRERSPLHF. The CDR3 DNA is TGTGCCACCAGCAGCGTAGACAGGGAAAGATCACCCCTCCACTTT.